This T cell receptor (beta chain) was recovered during a study of blood T cell repertoires in COVID-19. Study information: Researchers got acute and convalescent COVID-19 samples from the United States, Italy and Spain. The cDNA or gDNA used as material had been derived from T cells, B-cell-depleted T cells, or PBMCs.

Germline V CDR1 and CDR2: WSHSY, SAAADI. The CDR3 consists of 13 residues. With 4 bases removed from V and 4 bases from J, the gap between germline ends came to 8 bases. Original processing methods: Amplifying reference gene primers gave estimates of nucleated cell counts. Using immunoSEQ multiplex PCR, the repertoire was profiled, and TCRdb retains in-frame clones only, with some absent. V, J and clone size were drawn from that table, and D and trimming were deduced from the DNA. This table holds about 240,000 clones, about 90% found once. The specimen sequenced was peripheral blood. The TCR sequence derives from a woman in her 30s who had recovered from COVID-19. The V gene is TRBV10-2, the J gene TRBJ1-5, with D uncertain. The CDR3 is CASSVQVNQPQHF. DNA of the CDR3: TGCGCCAGCAGTGTCCAGGTTAATCAGCCCCAGCATTTT.